The clone carrying this T cell receptor beta chain was picked up many times. The data were obtained in a study of regulatory T cells in long-lasting Graves disease. Time point indicated: newly diagnosed GD, antithyroid drugs for less than 3 months. With RNA extracted from PBMCs as input, the TCR library was made. CDR3 regions were amplified by Arm-PCR using iRepertoire HTBI primers to build TCR beta libraries. TCRdb independently ran MiXCR on the multiplex PCR reads; one entry per CDR3 protein. The sample has 300,000 to 400,000 distinct CDR3 sequences, roughly a sixth seen once. This sample also appeared in a second study, on T cells in Graves' hyperthyroidism and ophthalmopathy. As that study records: Hyperthyroidism of Graves' type that showed no ophthalmopathy progression within 18 months was stable.

The sample was peripheral blood mononuclear cells (PBMCs), taken at new diagnosis, from a patient treated with antithyroid drugs. This receptor was identified in a man aged 35 to 55 with Graves disease.

CDR3 in DNA: TGTGCCAGCAGTACTACAGGGGCAACTAATGAAAAACTGTTTTTT. Translating it yields CASSTTGATNEKLFF. The chain links TRBV11-2 to TRBJ1-4, with TRBD1 identical over 7 bases. The CDR3 runs 15 residues. Germline V gene sequence: CDR1 SGHAT, CDR2 FQNNGV. V gave up 6 bases and J gave up 0 bases; unmatched junction bases: 4. The complete variable domain, with remaining parts taken from reference TRBV11-2 and TRBJ1-4, reads EAGVAQSPRYKIIEKRQSVAFWCNPISGHATLYWYQQILGQGPKLLIQFQNNGVVDDSQLPKDRFSAERLKGVDSTLKIQPAKLEDSAVYLCASSTTGATNEKLFFGSGTQLSVL.